This TCR beta chain emerged from a study of shared clonotypes between healthy human individuals. The assay was immunoSEQ multiplex PCR, and TCRdb's table has in-frame clones only and misses some. The table has 450,000 to 500,000 clones, about three quarters seen once. The germline CDR1 and CDR2 sequences are LGHNA and YNFKEQ. This CDR3 comprises 16 residues. This clone was seen a handful of times. Mismatch with germline at one junction end may stem from a read error. J is TRBJ2-6 and V is TRBV4-2; no clear D gene. The sample taken for sequencing was PBMCs. The sequence was obtained from a woman aged 40 to 50 in good health. Some clones in this sample may be carry-over from other donors' samples. CDR3 in amino acids: CAGSRALSSGANVLTF. The CDR3 region has the DNA TGTGCCGGCAGCCGAGCACTCAGCTCTGGGGCCAACGTCCTGACTTTC.